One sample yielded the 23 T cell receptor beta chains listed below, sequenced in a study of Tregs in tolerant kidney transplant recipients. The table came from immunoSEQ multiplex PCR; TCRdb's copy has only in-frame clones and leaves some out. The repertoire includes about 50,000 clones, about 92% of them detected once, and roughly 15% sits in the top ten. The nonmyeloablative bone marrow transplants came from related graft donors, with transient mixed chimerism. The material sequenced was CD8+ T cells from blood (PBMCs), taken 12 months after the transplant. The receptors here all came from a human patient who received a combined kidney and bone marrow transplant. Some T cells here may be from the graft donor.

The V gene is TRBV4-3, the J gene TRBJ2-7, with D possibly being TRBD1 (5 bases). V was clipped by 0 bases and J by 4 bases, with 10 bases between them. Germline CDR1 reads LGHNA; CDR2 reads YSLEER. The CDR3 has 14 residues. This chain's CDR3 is CASSQDRGPYEQYF. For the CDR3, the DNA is TGCGCCAGCAGCCAAGATAGGGGCCCGTACGAGCAGTACTTC.

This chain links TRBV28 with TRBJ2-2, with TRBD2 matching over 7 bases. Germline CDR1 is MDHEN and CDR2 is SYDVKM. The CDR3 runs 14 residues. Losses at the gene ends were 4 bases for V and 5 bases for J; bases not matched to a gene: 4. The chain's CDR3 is CASSSLGGTGELFF. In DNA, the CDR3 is TGTGCCAGCAGTTCGCTCGGGGGGACCGGGGAGCTGTTTTTT.

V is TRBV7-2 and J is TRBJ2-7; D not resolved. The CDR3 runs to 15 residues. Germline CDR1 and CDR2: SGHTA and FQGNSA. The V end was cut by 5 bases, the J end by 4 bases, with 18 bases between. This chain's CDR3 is CASSATPSSWYEQYF. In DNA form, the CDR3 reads TGTGCCAGCAGCGCAACCCCATCCAGTTGGTACGAGCAGTACTTC.

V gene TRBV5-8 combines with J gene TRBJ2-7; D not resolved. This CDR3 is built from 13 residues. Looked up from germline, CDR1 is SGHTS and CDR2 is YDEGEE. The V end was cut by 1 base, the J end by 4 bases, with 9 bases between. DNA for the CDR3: TGTGCCAGCAGCTTGAACTCTAAATACGAGCAGTACTTC. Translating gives CASSLNSKYEQYF.

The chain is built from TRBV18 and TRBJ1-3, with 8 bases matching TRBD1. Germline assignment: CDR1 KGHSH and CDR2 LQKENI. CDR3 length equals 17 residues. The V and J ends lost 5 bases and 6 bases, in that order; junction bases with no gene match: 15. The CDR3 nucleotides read TGTGCCAGCTCATACTTCCCAGGGGGCGCGTTGACAAACACCATATATTTT. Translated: CASSYFPGGALTNTIYF.

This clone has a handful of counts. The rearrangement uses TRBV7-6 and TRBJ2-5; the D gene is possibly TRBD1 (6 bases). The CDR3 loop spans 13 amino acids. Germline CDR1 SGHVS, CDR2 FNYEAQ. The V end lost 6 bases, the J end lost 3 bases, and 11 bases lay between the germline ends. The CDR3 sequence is CASRGQYKETQYF. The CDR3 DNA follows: TGTGCCAGCAGAGGACAGTACAAAGAGACCCAGTACTTC.

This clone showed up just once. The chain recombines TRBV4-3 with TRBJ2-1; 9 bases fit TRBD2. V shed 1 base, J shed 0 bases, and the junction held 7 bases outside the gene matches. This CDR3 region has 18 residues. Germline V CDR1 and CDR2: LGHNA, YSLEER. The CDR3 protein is CASSQVGLAGSSYNEQFF. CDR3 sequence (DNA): TGCGCCAGCAGCCAAGTGGGCCTAGCGGGGAGCTCCTACAATGAGCAGTTCTTC.

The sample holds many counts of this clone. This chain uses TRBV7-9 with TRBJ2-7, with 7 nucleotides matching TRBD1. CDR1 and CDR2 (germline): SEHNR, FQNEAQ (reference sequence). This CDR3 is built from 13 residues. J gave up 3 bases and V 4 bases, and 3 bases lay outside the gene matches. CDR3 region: CASSSGQFYEQYF. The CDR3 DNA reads TGTGCCAGCAGCTCGGGACAGTTCTACGAGCAGTACTTC.

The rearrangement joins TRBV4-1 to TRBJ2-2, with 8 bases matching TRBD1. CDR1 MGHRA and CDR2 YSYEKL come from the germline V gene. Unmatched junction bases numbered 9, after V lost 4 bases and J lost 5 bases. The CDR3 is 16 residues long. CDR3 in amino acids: CASSRSGQGRTGELFF. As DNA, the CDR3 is TGCGCCAGCAGCCGGAGCGGACAGGGTCGGACCGGGGAGCTGTTTTTT.

CDR3 nucleotide sequence: TGTGCCAGCAGCCTCGGTAATCAGCCCCAGCATTTT. Its translation: CASSLGNQPQHF. The gene calls are TRBV13 and TRBJ1-5; D is uncertain. The V gene lost 5 bases and the J gene lost 4 bases, with 6 bases spanning the gap. CDR3 length: 12 residues. Germline lookup yields CDR1 PRHDT and CDR2 FYEKMQ (reference sequence).

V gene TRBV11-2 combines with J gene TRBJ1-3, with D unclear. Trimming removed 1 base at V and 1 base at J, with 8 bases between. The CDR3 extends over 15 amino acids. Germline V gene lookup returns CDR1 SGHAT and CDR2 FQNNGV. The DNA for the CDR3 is TGTGCCAGCAGCTTAGGGGCGCCGTCTGGAAACACCATATATTTT. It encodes CASSLGAPSGNTIYF.

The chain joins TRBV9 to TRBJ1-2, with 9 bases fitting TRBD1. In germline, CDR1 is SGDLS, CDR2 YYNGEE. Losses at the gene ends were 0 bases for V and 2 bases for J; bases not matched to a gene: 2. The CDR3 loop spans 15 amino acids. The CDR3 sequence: CASSVDGTGNYGYTF. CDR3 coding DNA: TGTGCCAGCAGCGTAGATGGGACAGGGAACTATGGCTACACCTTC.

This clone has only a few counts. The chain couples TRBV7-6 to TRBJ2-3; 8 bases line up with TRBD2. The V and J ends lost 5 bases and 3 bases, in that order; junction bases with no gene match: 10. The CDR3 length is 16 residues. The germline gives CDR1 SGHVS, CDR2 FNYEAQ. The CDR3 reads CASSPLRSGRTDTQYF. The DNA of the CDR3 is TGTGCCAGCAGCCCACTAAGGAGCGGGAGAACAGATACGCAGTATTTT.

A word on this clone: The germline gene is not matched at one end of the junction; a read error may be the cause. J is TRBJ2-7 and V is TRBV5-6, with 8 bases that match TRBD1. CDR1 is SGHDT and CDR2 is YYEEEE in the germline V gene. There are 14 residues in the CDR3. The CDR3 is CASSPGQGDYEQYF. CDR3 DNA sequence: TGCGCCAGCAGCCCCGGACAGGGCGACTACGAGCAGTACTTC.

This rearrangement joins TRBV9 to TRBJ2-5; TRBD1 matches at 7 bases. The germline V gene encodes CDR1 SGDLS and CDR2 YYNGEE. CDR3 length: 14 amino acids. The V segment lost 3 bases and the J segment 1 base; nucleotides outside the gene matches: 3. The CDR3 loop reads CASSGTGSQETQYF. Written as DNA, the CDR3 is TGTGCCAGCAGCGGGACAGGATCCCAAGAGACCCAGTACTTC. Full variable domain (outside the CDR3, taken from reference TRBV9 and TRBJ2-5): DSGVTQTPKHLITATGQRVTLRCSPRSGDLSVYWYQQSLDQGLQFLIQYYNGEERAKGNILERFSAQQFPDLHSELNLSSLELGDSALYFCASSGTGSQETQYFGPGTRLLVL.

The CDR3, as DNA: TGCAGCGAGGTGACAGGTAGCACAGATACGCAGTATTTT. It specifies CSEVTGSTDTQYF. The V call is TRBV29-1, the J call TRBJ2-3; a possible D gene is TRBD1 (6 bases). The CDR3 sequence is 13 residues long. V lost 7 bases, J lost 0 bases, and 11 bases lay in between. The germline V gene has CDR1 SQVTM and CDR2 ANQGSEA.

The CDR3 here is CASSPHPLAGGSYEQYF. The CDR3 DNA reads as TGTGCCAGCAGCCCCCACCCTCTAGCGGGGGGCTCCTACGAGCAGTACTTC. The chain employs TRBV7-6 and TRBJ2-5, with 11 bases that match TRBD2. The DNA end favors TRBJ2-7, so the J call may be wrong. The germline V gene encodes CDR1 SGHVS and CDR2 FNYEAQ. The CDR3 totals 17 residues.

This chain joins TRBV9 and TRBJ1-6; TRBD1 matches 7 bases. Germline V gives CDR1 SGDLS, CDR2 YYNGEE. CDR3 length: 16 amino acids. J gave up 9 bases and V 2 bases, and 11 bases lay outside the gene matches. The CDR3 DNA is TGTGCCAGCAGCGTTGGTCTGACAGGGAGGAGTTCACCCCTCCACTTT. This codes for CASSVGLTGRSSPLHF.

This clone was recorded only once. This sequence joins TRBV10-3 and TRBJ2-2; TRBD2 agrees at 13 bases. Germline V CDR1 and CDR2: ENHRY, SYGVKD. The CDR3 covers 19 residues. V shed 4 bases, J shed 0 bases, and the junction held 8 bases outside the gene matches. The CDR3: CAISAWTSGRDANTGELFF. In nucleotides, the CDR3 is TGTGCCATCAGTGCATGGACTAGCGGGAGAGACGCGAACACCGGGGAGCTGTTTTTT.

DNA of the CDR3: TGCGCCAGCAGCTTTAAGAGATCGGCCGGGGAGCTGTTTTTT. The encoded protein is CASSFKRSAGELFF. The chain has TRBV5-1 and TRBJ2-2; D uncertain. The CDR3 has 14 amino acids. Germline CDR1 SGHRS, CDR2 YFSETQ. Trimming left V 2 bases short and J 6 bases short, with 11 bases between.

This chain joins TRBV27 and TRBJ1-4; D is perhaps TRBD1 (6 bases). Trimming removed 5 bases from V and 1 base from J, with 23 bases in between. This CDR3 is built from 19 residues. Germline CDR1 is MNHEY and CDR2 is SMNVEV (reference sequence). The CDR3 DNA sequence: TGTGCCAGCAGTCCCGTCTCGGGGGGCCCCTATTTAACTAATGAAAAACTGTTTTTT. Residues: CASSPVSGGPYLTNEKLFF.

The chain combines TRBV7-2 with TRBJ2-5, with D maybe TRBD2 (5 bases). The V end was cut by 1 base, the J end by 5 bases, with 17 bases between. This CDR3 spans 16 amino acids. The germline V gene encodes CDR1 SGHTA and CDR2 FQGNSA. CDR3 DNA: TGTGCCAGCAGCTTAGGTTTTCGGAGGCTAGTTGAGACCCAGTACTTC. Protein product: CASSLGFRRLVETQYF.

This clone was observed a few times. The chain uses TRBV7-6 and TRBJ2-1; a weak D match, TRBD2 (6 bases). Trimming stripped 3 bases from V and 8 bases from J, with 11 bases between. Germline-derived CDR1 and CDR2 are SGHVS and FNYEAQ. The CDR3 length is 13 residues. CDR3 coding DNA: TGTGCCAGCAGCTTCGGAGGGAGCCATGAGCAGTTCTTC. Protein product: CASSFGGSHEQFF.